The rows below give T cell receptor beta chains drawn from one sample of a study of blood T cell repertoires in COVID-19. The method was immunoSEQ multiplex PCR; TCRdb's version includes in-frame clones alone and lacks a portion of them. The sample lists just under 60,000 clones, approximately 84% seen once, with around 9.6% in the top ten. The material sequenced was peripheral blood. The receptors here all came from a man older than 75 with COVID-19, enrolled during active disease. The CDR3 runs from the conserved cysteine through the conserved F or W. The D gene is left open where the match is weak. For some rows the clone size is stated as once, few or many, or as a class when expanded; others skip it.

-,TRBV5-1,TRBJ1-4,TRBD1,TGCGCCAGCAGCTCCAGTGGGGACAGGGGGCGAAGGGAAAAACTGTTTTTT,CASSSSGDRGRREKLFF
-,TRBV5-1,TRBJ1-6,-,TGCGCCAGCAGCCGCAGTGGGCGGGGGGCCTATAATTCACCCCTCCACTTT,CASSRSGRGAYNSPLHF
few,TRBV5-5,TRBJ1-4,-,TGTGCCAGCAGCTTGGTGTCTCGGGCTAATGAAAAACTGTTTTTT,CASSLVSRANEKLFF
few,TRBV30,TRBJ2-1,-,TGTGCCTGGAGTGCCGGGAGACAGGGTCAAAATGAGCAGTTCTTC,CAWSAGRQGQNEQFF
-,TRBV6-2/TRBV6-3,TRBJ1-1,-,TGTGCCAGCAGTTACCGGGGAAGGGAGAGGGCTTTCTTT,CASSYRGRERAFF
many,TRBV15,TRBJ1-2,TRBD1,TGTGCCACCAGCAGGCCCAAGGGGCAGGGGGCGTTGGGCTACACCTTC,CATSRPKGQGALGYTF
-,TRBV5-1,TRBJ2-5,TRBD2,TGCGCCAGCAGGCCCACTATGACTAGCCGACAAGAGACCCAGTACTTC,CASRPTMTSRQETQYF
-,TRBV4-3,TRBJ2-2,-,TGCGCCAGCAGCCAAGATTGGAGTTCCAACACCGGGGAGCTGTTTTTT,CASSQDWSSNTGELFF
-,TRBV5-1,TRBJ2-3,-,TGCGCCAGCAGCTTAGAAGGGGATAGGGATACGCAGTATTTT,CASSLEGDRDTQYF
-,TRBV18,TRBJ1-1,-,TGTGCCAGCTCACCACGGGGGGAATGGTCCCGTCCCCTTGAAGCTTTCTTT,CASSPRGEWSRPLEAFF
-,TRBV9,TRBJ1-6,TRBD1,TGTGCCAGCAGCACTGGGGACAGCTATAATTCACCCCTCCACTTT,CASSTGDSYNSPLHF
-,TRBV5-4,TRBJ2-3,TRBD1,TGTGCCAGCAGCTTGGGAAATCCGGGACAGCCAGATACGCAGTATTTT,CASSLGNPGQPDTQYF
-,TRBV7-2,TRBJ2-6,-,TGTGCCAGCAGATTTTACTCTGGGGCCAACGTCCTGACTTTC,CASRFYSGANVLTF
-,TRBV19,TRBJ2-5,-,TGTGCCAGTAGTAATCCAGGGGCGTACCAAGAGACCCAGTACTTC,CASSNPGAYQETQYF
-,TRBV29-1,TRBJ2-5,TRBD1,TGCAGCGTCCCGGACAGGGTGAGGGAGACCCAGTACTTC,CSVPDRVRETQYF
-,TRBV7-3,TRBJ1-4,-,TGTGCCAGCAGCTCGACAGGTCGCCAGGGTAATGAAAAACTGTTTTTT,CASSSTGRQGNEKLFF
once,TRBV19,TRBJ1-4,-,TGTGCCAGTAGTATAGGGGGAGTTACTAATGAAAAACTGTTTTTT,CASSIGGVTNEKLFF
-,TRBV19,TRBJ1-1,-,TGTGCCAGTAGTGCCCAACAGGGAATTGGCACTGAAGCTTTCTTT,CASSAQQGIGTEAFF
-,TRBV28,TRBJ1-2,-,TGTGCCAGCGGTTCGAGGTATGGCTACACCTTC,CASGSRYGYTF
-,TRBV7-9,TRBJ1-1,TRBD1,TGTGCCAGCAGCCAAGGCCGACAGGGGGCTTTGAACACTGAAGCTTTCTTT,CASSQGRQGALNTEAFF
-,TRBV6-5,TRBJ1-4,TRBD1,TGTGCCAGCAGCCGGTTTGGGGACAGGGCTAGGATCCTGTTTTTT,CASSRFGDRARILFF
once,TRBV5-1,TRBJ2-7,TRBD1,TGCGCCAGCAGCCGGGACAGCAACTCCTACGAGCAGTACTTC,CASSRDSNSYEQYF
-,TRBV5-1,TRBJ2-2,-,TGCGCCAGCAGCTCGGCGGTTGACAGTCGTTACACCGGGGAGCTGTTTTTT,CASSSAVDSRYTGELFF
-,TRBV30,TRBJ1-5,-,TGTGCCTGGTCAAGGCAGGTCGGTTATCAGCCCCAGCATTTT,CAWSRQVGYQPQHF
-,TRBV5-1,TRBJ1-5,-,TGCGCCAGCAGCTTGTCGTCACAGTACCCCAATCAGCCCCAGCATTTT,CASSLSSQYPNQPQHF
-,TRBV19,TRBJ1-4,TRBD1,TGTGCCAGTAGTATGTACACAGGGGGCGAGGAAAAACTGTTTTTT,CASSMYTGGEEKLFF
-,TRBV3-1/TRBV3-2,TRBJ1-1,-,TGTGCCAGCAGCCTGGGACAGAACACTGAAGCTTTCTTT,CASSLGQNTEAFF
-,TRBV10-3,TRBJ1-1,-,TGTGCCATCAGTGAGGAGGTGAACACTGAAGCTTTCTTT,CAISEEVNTEAFF
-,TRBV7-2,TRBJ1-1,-,TGTGCCAGCAGCCCCAGGGCGGGGTTGAACACTGAAGCTTTCTTT,CASSPRAGLNTEAFF
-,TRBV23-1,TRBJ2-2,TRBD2,TGCGCCAGCAGTCGCGGGGGGAACACCGGGGAGCTGTTTTTT,CASSRGGNTGELFF
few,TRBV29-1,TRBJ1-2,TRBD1,TGCAGCGCCGGAACTACTACAGGGGCGGATGGCTACACCTTC,CSAGTTTGADGYTF
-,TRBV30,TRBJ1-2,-,TGTGCCTGGAACCGGGGGTGGGGCTACACCTTC,CAWNRGWGYTF
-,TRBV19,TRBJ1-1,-,TGTGCCAGTAGTACCCAAAGGGGAACTGAAGCTTTCTTT,CASSTQRGTEAFF
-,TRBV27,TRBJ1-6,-,TGTGCCAGCAGTCCCGGGACAAGCTATAATTCACCCCTCCACTTT,CASSPGTSYNSPLHF
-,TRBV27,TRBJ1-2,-,TGTGCCAGCAGTTTATCCCGGACAGACTATGGCTACACCTTC,CASSLSRTDYGYTF
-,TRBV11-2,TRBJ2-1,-,TGTGCCAGCAGCTTAGGCAGAAACAATGAGCAGTTCTTC,CASSLGRNNEQFF
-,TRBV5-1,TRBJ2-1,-,TGCGCCAGCAGCTTGGGGAGTGGCGACAATGAGCAGTTCTTC,CASSLGSGDNEQFF
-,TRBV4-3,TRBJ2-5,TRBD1,TGCGCCAGCAGCCGAGCCGGGACCAGGGGGGAGACCCAGTACTTC,CASSRAGTRGETQYF
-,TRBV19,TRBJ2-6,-,TGTGCCAGTAGTATAAAGAGTCTCACTGGGGCCAACGTCCTGACTTTC,CASSIKSLTGANVLTF
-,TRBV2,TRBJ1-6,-,TGTGCCAGCAGCGCCACAGGAGTAGCCCTCCACTTT,CASSATGVALHF